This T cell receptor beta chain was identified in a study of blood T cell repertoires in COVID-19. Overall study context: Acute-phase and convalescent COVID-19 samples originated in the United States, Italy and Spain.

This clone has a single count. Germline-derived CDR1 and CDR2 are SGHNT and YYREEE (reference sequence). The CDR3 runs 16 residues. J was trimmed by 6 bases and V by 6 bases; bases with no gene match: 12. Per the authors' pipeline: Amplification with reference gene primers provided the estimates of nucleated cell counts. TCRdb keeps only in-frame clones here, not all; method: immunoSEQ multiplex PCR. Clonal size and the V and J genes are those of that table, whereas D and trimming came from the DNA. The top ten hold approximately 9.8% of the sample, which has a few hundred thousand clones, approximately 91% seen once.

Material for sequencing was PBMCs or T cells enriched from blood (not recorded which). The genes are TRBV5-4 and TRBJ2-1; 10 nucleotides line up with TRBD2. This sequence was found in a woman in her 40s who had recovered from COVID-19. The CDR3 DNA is TGTGCCAGCACCTCGGGGGGTCTAGCGGGAGTCAATGAGCAGTTCTTC. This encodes CASTSGGLAGVNEQFF.